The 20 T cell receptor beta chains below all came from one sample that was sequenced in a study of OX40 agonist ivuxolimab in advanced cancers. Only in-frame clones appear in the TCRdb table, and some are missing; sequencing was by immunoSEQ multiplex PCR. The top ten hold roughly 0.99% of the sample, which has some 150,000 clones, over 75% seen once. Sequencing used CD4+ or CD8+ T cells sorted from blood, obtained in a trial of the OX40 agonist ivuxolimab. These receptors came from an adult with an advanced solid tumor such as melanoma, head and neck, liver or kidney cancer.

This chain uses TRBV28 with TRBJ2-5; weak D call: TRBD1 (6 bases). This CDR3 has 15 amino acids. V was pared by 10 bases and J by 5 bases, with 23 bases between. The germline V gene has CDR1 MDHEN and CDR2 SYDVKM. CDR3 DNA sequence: TGTGCCATTCCGGGACCAGGGGCCCCCGGTGAGACCCAGTACTTC. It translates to CAIPGPGAPGETQYF.

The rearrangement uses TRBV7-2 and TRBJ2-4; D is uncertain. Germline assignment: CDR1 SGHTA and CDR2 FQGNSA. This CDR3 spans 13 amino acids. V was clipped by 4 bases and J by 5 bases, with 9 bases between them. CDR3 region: CASSSRIENIQYF. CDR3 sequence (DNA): TGTGCCAGCAGCTCGCGGATAGAAAACATTCAGTACTTC.

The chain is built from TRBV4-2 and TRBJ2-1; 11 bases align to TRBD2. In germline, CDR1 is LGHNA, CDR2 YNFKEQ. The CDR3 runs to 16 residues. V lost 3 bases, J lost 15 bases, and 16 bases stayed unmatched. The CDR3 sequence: CASSQFTSGSMGGLFF. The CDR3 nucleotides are TGTGCCAGCAGCCAGTTTACTAGCGGGAGTATGGGGGGGTTGTTCTTC.

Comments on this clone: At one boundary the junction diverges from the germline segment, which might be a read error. The CDR3 DNA follows: TGTGCCAGCAGCCTCCTATCGGCGGCTCCCCTCTCCTTC. This gives the protein CASSLLSAAPLSF. The J gene is TRBJ1-2, the V gene TRBV7-3; D gene ambiguous. The CDR3 has 13 residues. Germline CDR1 and CDR2: SGHTA and FQGTGA.

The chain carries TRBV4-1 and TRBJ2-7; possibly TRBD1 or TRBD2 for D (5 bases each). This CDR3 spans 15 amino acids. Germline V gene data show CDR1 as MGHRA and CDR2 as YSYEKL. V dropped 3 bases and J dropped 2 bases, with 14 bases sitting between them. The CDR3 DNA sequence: TGCGCCAGCAGCCAGGCAGGGACGGTTCCCTACGAGCAGTACTTC. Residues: CASSQAGTVPYEQYF.

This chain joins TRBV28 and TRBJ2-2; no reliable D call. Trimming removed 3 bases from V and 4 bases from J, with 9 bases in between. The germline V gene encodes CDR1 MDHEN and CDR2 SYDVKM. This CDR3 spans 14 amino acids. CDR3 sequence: CASSLPRVTGELFF. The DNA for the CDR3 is TGTGCCAGCAGTTTGCCTCGGGTCACCGGGGAGCTGTTTTTT.

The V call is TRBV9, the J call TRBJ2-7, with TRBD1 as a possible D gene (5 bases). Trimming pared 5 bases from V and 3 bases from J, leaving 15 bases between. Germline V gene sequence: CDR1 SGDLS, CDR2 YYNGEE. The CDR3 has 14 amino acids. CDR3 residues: CASSSGPPLYEQYF. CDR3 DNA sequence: TGTGCCAGCAGTTCAGGGCCCCCTCTCTACGAGCAGTACTTC.

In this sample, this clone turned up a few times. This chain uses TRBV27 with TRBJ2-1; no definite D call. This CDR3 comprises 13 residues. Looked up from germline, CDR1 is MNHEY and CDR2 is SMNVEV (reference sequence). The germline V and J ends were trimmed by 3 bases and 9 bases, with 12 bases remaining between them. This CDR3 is CASSFGLSTEQFF. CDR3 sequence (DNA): TGTGCCAGCAGTTTCGGCCTCTCAACTGAGCAGTTCTTC.

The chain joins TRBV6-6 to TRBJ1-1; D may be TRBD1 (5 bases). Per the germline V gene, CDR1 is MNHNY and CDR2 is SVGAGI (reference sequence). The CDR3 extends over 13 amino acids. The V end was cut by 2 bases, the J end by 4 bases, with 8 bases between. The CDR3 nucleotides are TGTGCCAGCAGTTACGGGGGGAGCACTGAAGCTTTCTTT. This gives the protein CASSYGGSTEAFF.

Here the CDR3 DNA reads TGTGCCAGCAGTTTCAGGGGCGGTCAGCCCCAGCATTTT. Translation gives CASSFRGGQPQHF. This rearrangement joins TRBV28 to TRBJ1-5; a possible D gene is TRBD1 (6 bases). V shed 3 bases and J shed 6 bases, with 9 bases lying between them. Germline V lookup: CDR1 MDHEN, CDR2 SYDVKM. The CDR3 sequence is 13 residues long.

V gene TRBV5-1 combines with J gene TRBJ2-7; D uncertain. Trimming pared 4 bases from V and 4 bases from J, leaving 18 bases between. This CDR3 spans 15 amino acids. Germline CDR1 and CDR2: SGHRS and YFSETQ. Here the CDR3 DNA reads TGCGCCAGCAGCCCTACGACATCCCCCAGGTACGAGCAGTACTTC. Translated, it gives CASSPTTSPRYEQYF.

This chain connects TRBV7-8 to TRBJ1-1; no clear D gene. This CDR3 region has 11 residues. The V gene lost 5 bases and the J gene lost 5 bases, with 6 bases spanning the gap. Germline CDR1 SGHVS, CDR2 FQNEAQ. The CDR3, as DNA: TGTGCCAGCAGCGGTCGAACTGAAGCTTTCTTT. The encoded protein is CASSGRTEAFF.

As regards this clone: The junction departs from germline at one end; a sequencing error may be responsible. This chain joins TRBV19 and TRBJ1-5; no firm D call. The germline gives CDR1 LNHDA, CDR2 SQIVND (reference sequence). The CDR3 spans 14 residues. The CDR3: CASSPNGQLASKGF. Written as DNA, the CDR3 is TGTGCCAGTAGTCCCAATGGGCAGCTGGCCTCAAAGGGTTTT.

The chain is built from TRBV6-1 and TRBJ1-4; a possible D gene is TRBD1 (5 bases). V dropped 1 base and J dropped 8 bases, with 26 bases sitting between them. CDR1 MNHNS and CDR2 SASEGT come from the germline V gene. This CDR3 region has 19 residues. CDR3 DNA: TGTGCCAGCAGTGAAGAAGCGGCGGCAGGGTCTTACTGGAAAGAAAAACTGTTTTTT. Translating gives CASSEEAAAGSYWKEKLFF.

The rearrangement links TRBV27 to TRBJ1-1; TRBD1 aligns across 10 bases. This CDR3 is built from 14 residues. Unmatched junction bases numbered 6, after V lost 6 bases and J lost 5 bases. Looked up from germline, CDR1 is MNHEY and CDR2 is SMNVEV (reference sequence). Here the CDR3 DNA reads TGTGCCAGCAGCAGGGGACAGGGGTTAACTGAAGCTTTCTTT. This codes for CASSRGQGLTEAFF.

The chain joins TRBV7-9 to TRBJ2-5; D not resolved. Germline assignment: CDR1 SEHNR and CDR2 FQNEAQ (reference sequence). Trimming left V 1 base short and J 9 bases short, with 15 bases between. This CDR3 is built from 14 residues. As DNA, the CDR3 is TGTGCCAGCAGCTTAGGAGCCGCGAGAATGTCCCAGTACTTC. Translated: CASSLGAARMSQYF.

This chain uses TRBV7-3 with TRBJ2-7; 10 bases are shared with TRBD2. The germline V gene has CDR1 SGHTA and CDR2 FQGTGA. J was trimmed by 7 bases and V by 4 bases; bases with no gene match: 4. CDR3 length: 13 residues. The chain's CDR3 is CASSSQGLAEQYF. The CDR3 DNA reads TGTGCCAGCAGCTCCCAGGGACTAGCGGAGCAGTACTTC.

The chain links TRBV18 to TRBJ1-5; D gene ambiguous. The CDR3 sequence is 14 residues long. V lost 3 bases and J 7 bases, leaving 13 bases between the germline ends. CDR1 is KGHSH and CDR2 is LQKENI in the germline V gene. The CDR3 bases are TGTGCCAGCTCACCTCTTGAGGGAAGGCAGCCCCAGCATTTT. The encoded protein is CASSPLEGRQPQHF.

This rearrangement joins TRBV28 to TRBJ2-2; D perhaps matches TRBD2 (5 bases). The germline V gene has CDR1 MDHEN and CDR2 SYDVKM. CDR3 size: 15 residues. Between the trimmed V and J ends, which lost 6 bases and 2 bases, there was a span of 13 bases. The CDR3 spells CASSPDWGNTGELFF. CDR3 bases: TGTGCCAGCAGCCCGGACTGGGGTAACACCGGGGAGCTGTTTTTT.

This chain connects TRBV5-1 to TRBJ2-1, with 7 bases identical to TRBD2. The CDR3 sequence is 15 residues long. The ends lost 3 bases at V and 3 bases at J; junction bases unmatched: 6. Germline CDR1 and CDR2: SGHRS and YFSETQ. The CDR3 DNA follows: TGCGCCAGCAGCTCCTCACTAGCGCACTACAATGAGCAGTTCTTC. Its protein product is CASSSSLAHYNEQFF.